A single sample gave rise to the 32 T cell receptor beta chains below, sequenced in a study of blood T cell repertoires in COVID-19. Here immunoSEQ multiplex PCR was the method, and the copy in TCRdb shows in-frame clones only, minus some. The sample lists 100,000 or so clones; less than 90% were seen once. Sequenced: peripheral blood. The receptor set was obtained from a man aged 60-69 years with acute or convalescent COVID-19.

V usage is TRBV30 and J usage is TRBJ1-1; no firm D call. V lost 1 base and J lost 3, with 21 bases in between. Germline V CDR1 and CDR2: GTSNPN, SVGIG (reference sequence). The CDR3 is made up of 17 amino acids. Here the CDR3 DNA reads TGTGCCTGGAGTGGAAAGGTAGGACTTATTGGGGACACTGAAGCTTTCTTT. Its translation is CAWSGKVGLIGDTEAFF.

A single count supports this clone. The V call is TRBV6-6, the J call TRBJ2-7; 8 bases align to TRBD1. This CDR3 has 15 residues. Germline CDR1 reads MNHNY; CDR2 reads SVGAGI (reference sequence). Germline trimming cut 7 bases from V and 0 bases from J; bases unmatched to any gene: 8. The CDR3 DNA is TGTGCCAGCAACCGGGGACAGGTCAGCTCCTACGAGCAGTACTTC. As protein: CASNRGQVSSYEQYF.

V and J are TRBV3-1 (or the pseudogene TRBV3-2) and TRBJ2-7; 15 bases fit TRBD2. In germline, CDR1 is LGHDT, CDR2 YNNKEL (reference sequence). The CDR3 extends over 16 amino acids. V was pared by 4 bases and J by 5 bases, with 6 bases of the junction left unmatched. The CDR3 DNA reads as TGTGCCAGCAGCCGGGGACTAGCGGGAGGAGGAGACGAGCAGTACTTC. The encoded protein is CASSRGLAGGGDEQYF.

V and J are TRBV29-1 and TRBJ1-1, with a weak D call TRBD1 (6 bases). This CDR3 has 14 residues. Trimming stripped 0 bases from V and 9 bases from J, with 17 bases between. In germline, CDR1 is SQVTM, CDR2 ANQGSEA. DNA for the CDR3: TGCAGCGTTGAAGATTCCGGGGAGGGACACAAAGCTTTCTTT. Its translation is CSVEDSGEGHKAFF. Full variable domain (rest looked up from reference TRBV29-1 and TRBJ1-1): SAVISQKPSRDICQRGTSLTIQCQVDSQVTMMFWYRQQPGQSLTLIATANQGSEATYESGFVIDKFPISRPNLTFSTLTVSNMSPEDSSIYLCSVEDSGEGHKAFFGQGTRLTVV.

The chain is built from TRBV9 and TRBJ2-5; 9 nucleotides line up with TRBD1. CDR1 is SGDLS, CDR2 YYNGEE, per germline. The junction had 2 bases not matched to a gene; V was cut back by 0 bases and J by 5 bases. The CDR3 consists of 14 residues. CDR3 in DNA: TGTGCCAGCAGCGTAGGACAGGGGGGTGAGACCCAGTACTTC. Translated, it gives CASSVGQGGETQYF.

This sequence joins TRBV2 and TRBJ2-5, with 7 positions matching TRBD1. The germline CDR1 and CDR2 sequences are SNHLY and FYNNEI. The CDR3 consists of 18 residues. V lost 1 base, J lost 1 base, and 12 bases stayed unmatched. The CDR3: CASSEGAGGDPPQETQYF. The DNA of the CDR3 is TGTGCCAGCAGTGAAGGGGCAGGGGGTGATCCCCCCCAAGAGACCCAGTACTTC.

J is TRBJ2-1 and V is TRBV10-2; D is uncertain. The CDR3 consists of 11 residues. Trimming removed 4 bases at V and 6 bases at J, with 4 bases between. The germline CDR1 and CDR2 sequences are WSHSY and SAAADI. In DNA, the CDR3 is TGCGCCAGCAGTGTCTCCAATGAGCAGTTCTTC. This encodes CASSVSNEQFF.

About this clone itself: This sample also contains other DNA sequences that code for the same CDR3. The chain recombines TRBV5-1 with TRBJ1-2, with a tentative D call TRBD1 (6 bases). With 0 bases removed from V and 7 bases from J, the gap between germline ends came to 10 bases. The CDR3 has 13 residues. Germline V gives CDR1 SGHRS, CDR2 YFSETQ. Written as DNA, the CDR3 is TGCGCCAGCAGCTTGGGGCAGGGGTTTGGCTACACCTTC. It translates to CASSLGQGFGYTF.

V gene TRBV30 combines with J gene TRBJ2-7; D may be TRBD2 (6 bases). This CDR3 region has 15 residues. V gave up 0 bases and J gave up 3 bases, with 15 bases separating them. Germline V gene data show CDR1 as GTSNPN and CDR2 as SVGIG (reference sequence). The CDR3, as DNA: TGTGCCTGGAGTGTACGTGGCGGGAAAATCTACGAGCAGTACTTC. It specifies CAWSVRGGKIYEQYF.

Only one count was recorded for this clone. The chain joins TRBV4-2 to TRBJ1-1, with 8 bases fitting TRBD1. From germline, CDR1 is LGHNA and CDR2 YNFKEQ. The V gene end was trimmed by 6 bases and the J gene end by 4 bases; junction bases not matched to a gene: 7. The CDR3 spans 14 residues. CDR3 loop: CASSQGASLTEAFF. Written as DNA, the CDR3 is TGTGCCAGCAGTCAGGGGGCTTCCCTCACTGAAGCTTTCTTT.

CDR3 loop: CASSQVNEQFF. The CDR3 coding sequence is TGTGCCAGCAGCCAAGTAAATGAGCAGTTCTTC. This chain joins TRBV14 and TRBJ2-1; no firm D call. The ends were cut back, 1 base at V and 7 bases at J, with 2 bases in the middle. The CDR3 runs 11 residues. Germline V CDR1 and CDR2: SGHDN, FVKESK.

This rearrangement joins TRBV5-1 to TRBJ1-4; 7 bases line up with TRBD1. In germline, CDR1 is SGHRS, CDR2 YFSETQ. Unmatched junction bases numbered 5, after V lost 5 bases and J lost 4 bases. This CDR3 spans 14 amino acids. The DNA for the CDR3 is TGCGCCAGCAGTCCCGGGACAGTTAATGAAAAACTGTTTTTT. Translation: CASSPGTVNEKLFF.

The chain couples TRBV15 to TRBJ1-1; D gene uncertain. Deletions cut 4 bases from V and 4 bases from J, with 13 bases between. This CDR3 has 14 residues. Germline V lookup: CDR1 LNHNV, CDR2 YYDKDF (reference sequence). CDR3 sequence (DNA): TGTGCCACCAGCATCGTCGCGCGGGGCACTGAAGCTTTCTTT. Residues: CATSIVARGTEAFF. The whole variable domain, remainder taken from reference TRBV15 and TRBJ1-1, is DAMVIQNPRYQVTQFGKPVTLSCSQTLNHNVMYWYQQKSSQAPKLLFHYYDKDFNNEADTPDNFQSRRPNTSFCFLDIRSPGLGDTAMYLCATSIVARGTEAFFGQGTRLTVV.

This chain uses TRBV11-2 with TRBJ1-1; possibly TRBD1 for D (5 bases). The CDR3 has 15 residues. Trimming removed 5 bases at V and 1 base at J, with 14 bases between. The germline V gene encodes CDR1 SGHAT and CDR2 FQNNGV. The CDR3 sequence is CASSPRRGTNTEAFF. CDR3 DNA: TGTGCCAGCAGCCCCCGGCGGGGGACGAACACTGAAGCTTTCTTT.

This chain joins TRBV6-6 and TRBJ2-7; 7 nucleotides line up with TRBD1. The CDR3 runs to 12 residues. CDR1 is MNHNY and CDR2 is SVGAGI in the germline V gene (reference sequence). The trim removed 8 bases at V and 4 bases at J, leaving 5 bases unmatched. CDR3 protein: CASRGQKYEQYF. The CDR3 coding sequence is TGTGCCAGCCGGGGACAGAAGTACGAGCAGTACTTC.

This clone came up once. The rearrangement joins TRBV18 to TRBJ1-6; D ambiguous. Per the germline V gene, CDR1 is KGHSH and CDR2 is LQKENI. This CDR3 is 12 amino acids long. V was shortened by 6 bases and J by 8 bases, with 8 bases between the two germline ends. The DNA for the CDR3 is TGTGCCAGCTCGCGAGAAGATTCACCCCTCCACTTT. Its protein product is CASSREDSPLHF.

V and J are TRBV18 and TRBJ1-1; D possibly corresponds to TRBD1 (5 bases). Germline CDR1 KGHSH, CDR2 LQKENI. V was clipped by 2 bases and J by 4 bases, with 14 bases between them. The CDR3 is 15 amino acids. The CDR3 is CASSPSGEWGTEAFF. The CDR3 nucleotides read TGTGCCAGCTCACCATCGGGGGAATGGGGCACTGAAGCTTTCTTT. The full variable domain, rest sourced from reference TRBV18 and TRBJ1-1, is NAGVMQNPRHLVRRRGQEARLRCSPMKGHSHVYWYRQLPEEGLKFMVYLQKENIIDESGMPKERFSAEFPKEGPSILRIQQVVRGDSAAYFCASSPSGEWGTEAFFGQGTRLTVV.

The CDR3 sequence is CASSWGGSYGYTF. The CDR3 region has the DNA TGTGCCAGCAGTTGGGGGGGAAGCTATGGCTACACCTTC. The chain couples TRBV6-5 to TRBJ1-2; D might be TRBD1 (5 bases). The CDR3 covers 13 residues. The ends were cut back, 4 bases at V and 4 bases at J, with 10 bases in the middle. The germline V gene has CDR1 MNHEY and CDR2 SVGAGI.

This rearrangement joins TRBV21-1 to TRBJ2-1; the DNA was not used to check the table's D call, TRBD1. TRBV21-1 is marked as a pseudogene. The CDR3 contains 14 residues. The CDR3 is CASSGTEPRNEQFF. The CDR3 coding sequence is TGTGCCAGCAGCGGTACAGAGCCCCGTAATGAGCAGTTCTTC.

The V call is TRBV5-1, the J call TRBJ1-2, with TRBD1 matching 7 bases. The CDR3 has 13 residues. Germline V gives CDR1 SGHRS, CDR2 YFSETQ. The trim removed 0 bases at V and 7 bases at J, leaving 3 bases unmatched. The CDR3 here is CASSLEGASGYTF. Written as DNA, the CDR3 is TGCGCCAGCAGCTTGGAGGGGGCTAGTGGCTACACCTTC.

The chain uses TRBV10-2 and TRBJ2-1, with 16 bases lining up with TRBD2. Germline CDR1 is WSHSY and CDR2 is SAAADI. J was trimmed by 8 bases and V by 2 bases; bases with no gene match: 3. The CDR3 is made up of 16 amino acids. The CDR3: CASSERGLAGGHEQFF. The CDR3 DNA is TGCGCCAGCAGTGAGAGGGGACTAGCGGGAGGGCATGAGCAGTTCTTC.

The V and J genes are TRBV3-1 (or the pseudogene TRBV3-2) and TRBJ2-3; 10 bases align to TRBD2. The CDR3 contains 17 residues. V shed 6 bases, J shed 5 bases, and the junction held 14 bases outside the gene matches. Germline CDR1 reads LGHDT; CDR2 reads YNNKEL (reference sequence). DNA for the CDR3: TGTGCCAGCAGACCGATGTCGAGCGGGAGGGCAAGAGATACGCAGTATTTT. Translating gives CASRPMSSGRARDTQYF.

This clone was detected a few times. Other nucleotide sequences from this sample produce the same CDR3. The V and J genes are TRBV5-4 and TRBJ2-5; 11 nucleotides match TRBD2. V gave up 4 bases and J gave up 5 bases; unmatched junction bases: 7. The CDR3 consists of 15 residues. In germline, CDR1 is SGHNT, CDR2 YYREEE (reference sequence). CDR3 nucleotides: TGTGCCAGCAGCCTGTTAGCGGGAGGGGGCGAGACCCAGTACTTC. It translates to CASSLLAGGGETQYF. Full variable domain (rest looked up from reference TRBV5-4 and TRBJ2-5): ETGVTQSPTHLIKTRGQQVTLRCSSQSGHNTVSWYQQALGQGPQFIFQYYREEENGRGNFPPRFSGLQFPNYSSELNVNALELDDSALYLCASSLLAGGGETQYFGPGTRLLVL.

About this clone: Distinct nucleotide sequences in the sample also encode this CDR3. V usage is TRBV6-5 and J usage is TRBJ2-1; 11 nucleotides line up with TRBD2. V was clipped by 7 bases and J by 7 bases; unmatched bases: 6. The CDR3 spans 14 residues. The V gene's germline CDR1 is MNHEY and CDR2 SVGAGI. The chain's CDR3 is CASTIAGGRNEQFF. In DNA, the CDR3 is TGTGCCAGCACCATAGCGGGAGGGCGAAATGAGCAGTTCTTC.

V and J are TRBV5-5 and TRBJ1-1, with D hard to call. The germline CDR1 and CDR2 sequences are SGHKS and YYEKEE (reference sequence). Trimming cost V 1 base and J 0 bases, with 10 bases left between them. The CDR3 has 15 residues. CDR3 DNA sequence: TGTGCCAGCAGCTTGTCAAACAGTTTGAACACTGAAGCTTTCTTT. Amino acid sequence: CASSLSNSLNTEAFF.

The rearrangement links TRBV5-4 to TRBJ2-1, with D tentatively TRBD2 (6 bases). CDR1 is SGHNT and CDR2 is YYREEE in the germline V gene (reference sequence). This CDR3 region has 13 residues. The germline V and J ends were trimmed by 3 bases and 9 bases, with 13 bases remaining between them. The CDR3 is CASSWASVGEQFF. The CDR3 nucleotides read TGTGCCAGCAGCTGGGCTAGCGTCGGTGAGCAGTTCTTC.

This clone was observed a few times. The rearrangement links TRBV2 to TRBJ1-5, with no clear D. With 3 bases removed from V and 5 bases from J, the gap between germline ends came to 8 bases. There are 13 residues in the CDR3. Germline V gene lookup returns CDR1 SNHLY and CDR2 FYNNEI. The CDR3 reads CASSEPGYQPQHF. The CDR3 DNA follows: TGTGCCAGCAGTGAGCCGGGGTATCAGCCCCAGCATTTT.

V is TRBV6-5 and J is TRBJ2-2, with TRBD1 identical over 7 bases. Per germline, CDR1 MNHEY and CDR2 SVGAGI. V was pared by 7 bases and J by 2 bases, with 4 bases of the junction left unmatched. CDR3 length: 14 amino acids. The CDR3 sequence: CASIGDSNTGELFF. CDR3 DNA sequence: TGTGCCAGCATAGGGGACAGTAACACCGGGGAGCTGTTTTTT.

The rearrangement uses TRBV6-6 and TRBJ2-3; 9 positions match TRBD1. Germline CDR1 is MNHNY and CDR2 is SVGAGI (reference sequence). Germline trimming cut 5 bases from V and 5 bases from J; bases unmatched to any gene: 5. This CDR3 spans 14 amino acids. The CDR3 loop is CASSLQGAQDTQYF. DNA of the CDR3: TGTGCCAGCAGTCTACAGGGGGCGCAAGATACGCAGTATTTT.

This sequence joins TRBV7-9 and TRBJ1-2; D not resolved. This CDR3 region has 14 residues. The V end was cut by 1 base, the J end by 8 bases, with 14 bases between. Germline V lookup: CDR1 SEHNR, CDR2 FQNEAQ (reference sequence). The CDR3 DNA reads as TGTGCCAGCAGCTTAGGGTCCGGGGTGGAAGGCTACACCTTC. Protein sequence: CASSLGSGVEGYTF.

The chain uses TRBV7-6 and TRBJ2-7, with 7 bases that match TRBD1. Germline-derived CDR1 and CDR2 are SGHVS and FNYEAQ. This CDR3 has 14 residues. V shed 5 bases and J 3 bases; nucleotides not matched to a gene: 7. In nucleotides, the CDR3 is TGTGCCAGCAGCAGAATTGGGACAGACTACGAGCAGTACTTC. Translated: CASSRIGTDYEQYF.

The V gene is TRBV7-2, the J gene TRBJ1-5; 10 positions agree with TRBD1. CDR1 is SGHTA and CDR2 is FQGNSA in the germline V gene. The CDR3 consists of 18 residues. The V segment lost 0 bases and the J segment 1 base; nucleotides outside the gene matches: 6. The CDR3 spells CASSLARTGGGSNQPQHF. DNA for the CDR3: TGTGCCAGCAGCTTAGCTAGGACAGGGGGTGGAAGCAATCAGCCCCAGCATTTT.